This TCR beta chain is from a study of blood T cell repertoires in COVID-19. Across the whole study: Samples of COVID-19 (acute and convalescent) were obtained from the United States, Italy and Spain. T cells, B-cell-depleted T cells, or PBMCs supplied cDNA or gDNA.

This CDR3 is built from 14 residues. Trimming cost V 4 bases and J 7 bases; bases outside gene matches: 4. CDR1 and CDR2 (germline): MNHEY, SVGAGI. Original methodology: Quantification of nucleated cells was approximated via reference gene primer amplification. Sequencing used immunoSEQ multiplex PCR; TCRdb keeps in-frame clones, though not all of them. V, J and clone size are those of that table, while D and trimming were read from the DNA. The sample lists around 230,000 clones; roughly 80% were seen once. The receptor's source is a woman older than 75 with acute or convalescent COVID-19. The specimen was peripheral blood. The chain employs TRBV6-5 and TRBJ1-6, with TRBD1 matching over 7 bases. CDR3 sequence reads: CASSSGTENSPLHF. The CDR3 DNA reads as TGTGCCAGCAGTTCCGGGACAGAGAATTCACCCCTCCACTTT.